This TCR beta chain emerged from a study of T cells after yellow fever vaccination. Findings and caveats of the study: A weaker but faster secondary response was observed, peaking on day 5 versus 15. Among primary-vaccination clones, most reappeared after the booster, at almost 98% for CD4 and roughly 90% for CD8. The CD4 and CD8 compartments had a small share of their clonotypes in common.

Universal primer sites and UMIs were introduced during 5'RACE template-switching synthesis of TCR cDNA. TCRdb reanalysed the 5' RACE reads using MiXCR and keeps one entry per CDR3 protein. The data hold hundreds of thousands of distinct CDR3 sequences, with less than 4.5% observed a single time. This CDR3 is built from 15 residues. The trim removed 3 bases at V and 8 bases at J, leaving 7 bases unmatched. Per germline, CDR1 SGHDT and CDR2 YYEEEE. This clonotype appeared a few times. Antigen specificity is unknown. This sequence joins TRBV5-6 and TRBJ2-1, with 11 bases fitting TRBD2. Here the sequenced sample was PBMCs, taken on the day of the yellow fever booster vaccination. This TCR came from a young man who received the YFV17D yellow fever vaccine. CDR3 sequence: CASSSFSGGADEQFF. CDR3 nucleotides: TGTGCCAGCAGCTCCTTTAGCGGGGGGGCGGATGAGCAGTTCTTC.